A single sample is the source of the 18 T cell receptor beta chains below, sequenced in a study of T cell changes during pregnancy in multiple sclerosis. Some clones are missing from TCRdb's copy, which holds only in-frame ones; the method was immunoSEQ multiplex PCR. The table records about 100,000 clones, about 90% of them present only once. The specimen was peripheral blood, collected after pregnancy. Every receptor here comes from a female donor with multiple sclerosis, enrolled in a pregnancy study.

This chain links TRBV28 with TRBJ2-7; unclear D gene. This CDR3 contains 13 residues. Trimming removed 2 bases from V and 0 bases from J, with 5 bases in between. CDR1 is MDHEN and CDR2 is SYDVKM in the germline V gene. In DNA, the CDR3 is TGTGCCAGCAGTTTAGCGAACTCCTACGAGCAGTACTTC. Protein product: CASSLANSYEQYF. Full variable domain (remainder filled in from reference TRBV28 and TRBJ2-7): DVKVTQSSRYLVKRTGEKVFLECVQDMDHENMFWYRQDPGLGLRLIYFSYDVKMKEKGDIPEGYSVSREKKERFSLILESASTNQTSMYLCASSLANSYEQYFGPGTRLTVT.

This chain links TRBV28 with TRBJ1-3; TRBD1 aligns across 10 bases. Looked up from germline, CDR1 is MDHEN and CDR2 is SYDVKM. The CDR3 is made up of 17 amino acids. Trimming at V came to 5 bases and at J to 2 bases, leaving 9 bases not matched to a gene. CDR3 in DNA: TGTGCCAGCAGTCCCTTGACAGGGGGCGCCCCTGGAAACACCATATATTTT. This sequence encodes CASSPLTGGAPGNTIYF.

This rearrangement joins TRBV28 to TRBJ1-5; 8 bases agree with TRBD1. The germline V gene encodes CDR1 MDHEN and CDR2 SYDVKM. V lost 6 bases to trimming and J lost 0 bases; unmatched junction nucleotides: 13. The CDR3 has 18 residues. CDR3 nucleotide sequence: TGTGCCAGCAGACTAATCGGGACAGGAAGTTTTAGCAATCAGCCCCAGCATTTT. This translates into CASRLIGTGSFSNQPQHF.

The V gene is TRBV28, the J gene TRBJ1-5, with TRBD1 as a possible D gene (5 bases). Trimming cost V 6 bases and J 4 bases, with 19 bases left between them. Per the germline V gene, CDR1 is MDHEN and CDR2 is SYDVKM. The CDR3 spans 16 residues. This chain's CDR3 is CASRLPGLGGNQPQHF. The DNA for the CDR3 is TGTGCCAGCAGGTTGCCGGGACTCGGTGGAAATCAGCCCCAGCATTTT. Looking up the rest from reference TRBV28 and TRBJ1-5 gives the full variable domain: DVKVTQSSRYLVKRTGEKVFLECVQDMDHENMFWYRQDPGLGLRLIYFSYDVKMKEKGDIPEGYSVSREKKERFSLILESASTNQTSMYLCASRLPGLGGNQPQHFGDGTRLSIL.

J is TRBJ2-7 and V is TRBV7-2; TRBD2 matches 9 bases. CDR1 is SGHTA and CDR2 is FQGNSA in the germline V gene. Unmatched junction bases numbered 9, after V lost 5 bases and J lost 4 bases. The CDR3 length is 15 residues. Here the CDR3 DNA reads TGTGCCAGCAGCACGGGACTAGCATCCGTATACGAGCAGTACTTC. Its translation: CASSTGLASVYEQYF.

The V gene is TRBV11-3, the J gene TRBJ1-3; TRBD1 is a possible D gene (6 bases). This CDR3 spans 17 amino acids. V was pared by 5 bases and J by 3 bases, with 20 bases between. From germline, CDR1 is SGHNT and CDR2 YENEEA. The CDR3 nucleotides are TGTGCCAGCAGCCCCACGACGAGGGGGACGGGTGGAAACACCATATATTTT. Amino acids: CASSPTTRGTGGNTIYF.

The J gene is TRBJ2-7, the V gene TRBV27; 10 bases match TRBD2. The germline V gene encodes CDR1 MNHEY and CDR2 SMNVEV (reference sequence). The CDR3 contains 14 residues. With 5 bases clipped from V and 5 bases from J, the junction kept 6 bases outside the gene matches. The CDR3 spells CASSKREGLDEQYF. CDR3 in DNA: TGTGCCAGCAGTAAGCGGGAGGGCCTGGACGAGCAGTACTTC.

The V call is TRBV27, the J call TRBJ2-7; 7 bases align to TRBD1. This CDR3 region has 14 residues. Germline V CDR1 and CDR2: MNHEY, SMNVEV (reference sequence). V lost 3 bases to trimming and J lost 2 bases; unmatched junction nucleotides: 4. In DNA form, the CDR3 reads TGTGCCAGCAGTTTCCGACAGGGCCCCTACGAGCAGTACTTC. It is translated as CASSFRQGPYEQYF.

The rearrangement uses TRBV9 and TRBJ1-1, with unresolved D. This CDR3 is built from 14 residues. With 3 bases removed from V and 0 bases from J, the gap between germline ends came to 9 bases. Per the germline V gene, CDR1 is SGDLS and CDR2 is YYNGEE. CDR3: CASSARLMNTEAFF. The CDR3 DNA is TGTGCCAGCAGCGCCAGGTTGATGAACACTGAAGCTTTCTTT.

The CDR3 DNA reads as TGCGCCAGCAGCTTGGCGGCGGGGGGTGATGAAAAACTGTTTTTT. Its protein is CASSLAAGGDEKLFF. V and J are TRBV5-1 and TRBJ1-4, with D tentatively TRBD1 (5 bases). V was trimmed by 0 bases and J by 6 bases, leaving 12 bases between them. The CDR3 spans 15 residues. Germline V gives CDR1 SGHRS, CDR2 YFSETQ.

The V gene is TRBV6-1, the J gene TRBJ2-2; 10 bases line up with TRBD2. This CDR3 has 15 amino acids. V shed 6 bases and J 6 bases; nucleotides not matched to a gene: 7. Germline CDR1 reads MNHNS; CDR2 reads SASEGT. The CDR3 DNA sequence: TGTGCCAGCAGAGAGACTAGCGGGTCATCCGGGGAGCTGTTTTTT. It is translated as CASRETSGSSGELFF.

This clone was picked up a small number of times. The chain recombines TRBV6-1 with TRBJ1-6; TRBD1 matches at 7 bases. This CDR3 is built from 17 residues. The V gene end was trimmed by 2 bases and the J gene end by 10 bases; junction bases not matched to a gene: 14. The germline V gene encodes CDR1 MNHNS and CDR2 SASEGT. CDR3 DNA: TGTGCCAGCAGTGAAAGTGTTCCGGACAGGAGGCTATCACCCCTCCACTTT. This codes for CASSESVPDRRLSPLHF.

The chain joins TRBV25-1 to TRBJ1-1; D unclear. V was trimmed by 8 bases and J by 5 bases, leaving 9 bases between them. Germline values: CDR1 MGHDK, CDR2 SYGVNS. This CDR3 spans 11 amino acids. CDR3 protein: CASWSGTEAFF. The CDR3 DNA sequence: TGTGCCAGCTGGTCGGGGACTGAAGCTTTCTTT.

The gene calls are TRBV5-1 and TRBJ2-7, with TRBD1 as a possible D gene (6 bases). The germline CDR1 and CDR2 sequences are SGHRS and YFSETQ. V was clipped by 5 bases and J by 1 base, with 10 bases between them. The CDR3 extends over 13 amino acids. The DNA of the CDR3 is TGCGCCAGCAGAACAGGGTGGTCCTACGAGCAGTACTTC. Translated: CASRTGWSYEQYF.

V gene TRBV29-1 combines with J gene TRBJ1-1; a possible D gene is TRBD1 (5 bases). Trimming left V 7 bases short and J 1 base short, with 19 bases between. CDR3 size: 15 residues. Germline V lookup: CDR1 SQVTM, CDR2 ANQGSEA. In nucleotides, the CDR3 is TGCAGCGCTCCAATTGGGGGGACTGCGAACACTGAAGCTTTCTTT. Translating gives CSAPIGGTANTEAFF.

This chain joins TRBV28 and TRBJ1-6; D is unclear. Trimming cost V 8 bases and J 6 bases, with 14 bases left between them. Germline CDR1 MDHEN, CDR2 SYDVKM. The CDR3 runs to 14 residues. The CDR3, as DNA: TGTGCCAGCTACTCAGGTCGGGGTAATTCACCCCTCCACTTT. Its protein is CASYSGRGNSPLHF.

A single count supports this clone. This CDR3 reads CASSITGSNSPLHF. CDR3 DNA sequence: TGTGCCAGTAGTATTACCGGGAGTAATTCACCCCTCCACTTT. This chain joins TRBV19 and TRBJ1-6; D unresolved. Germline V lookup: CDR1 LNHDA, CDR2 SQIVND (reference sequence). Between the trimmed V and J ends, which lost 3 bases and 6 bases, there was a span of 9 bases. CDR3 length: 14 residues.

The chain couples TRBV5-1 to TRBJ2-3; D may be TRBD1 (5 bases). V lost 1 base and J lost 2, with 14 bases in between. The length of the CDR3 is 16 residues. Germline V gives CDR1 SGHRS, CDR2 YFSETQ. CDR3 loop: CASSLFGRANTDTQYF. The CDR3 DNA reads as TGCGCCAGCAGCTTGTTCGGCAGGGCAAACACAGATACGCAGTATTTT. Filled out from reference TRBV5-1 and TRBJ2-3, the complete variable domain reads KAGVTQTPRYLIKTRGQQVTLSCSPISGHRSVSWYQQTPGQGLQFLFEYFSETQRNKGNFPGRFSGRQFSNSRSEMNVSTLELGDSALYLCASSLFGRANTDTQYFGPGTRLTVL.